This T cell receptor (beta chain) derives from a study of T cells after yellow fever vaccination. As TCR cDNA was made by 5'RACE template switching, a universal primer site and UMIs were added. Each CDR3 protein is one row after TCRdb ran MiXCR on the 5' RACE reads. Among fewer than 350,000 distinct CDR3 sequences, 8% to 10% were seen once, and the ten largest hold about a sixth. The CDR3 length is 16 residues. CDR1 is SEHNR, CDR2 FQNEAQ, per germline (reference sequence). Trimming cost V 1 base and J 4 bases; bases outside gene matches: 3. Findings and caveats of the study: FACS-sorted repertoires could harbor abundant contaminating bulk-population clonotypes. On re-exposure, the response was weaker but peaked faster, at day 5 versus 15. Some clonotypes were seen in both the CD4 and the CD8 compartments. These made up a small share and likely arose from convergent recombination.

With regard to this clonotype: Its antigen is currently unknown.

The V gene is TRBV7-9, the J gene TRBJ2-1; 11 positions match TRBD2. Source: PBMCs, taken on the day of the first yellow fever vaccination. This clonotype was obtained from a man aged 18 to 30 who received the YFV17D yellow fever vaccine. The CDR3 region has the DNA TGTGCCAGCAGCTTAGTTGCTAGCGGGGGGTACAATGAGCAGTTCTTC. Translation gives CASSLVASGGYNEQFF. The full variable domain, with the rest looked up from reference TRBV7-9 and TRBJ2-1, is DTGVSQNPRHKITKRGQNVTFRCDPISEHNRLYWYRQTLGQGPEFLTYFQNEAQLEKSRLLSDRFSAERPKGSFSTLEIQRTEQGDSAMYLCASSLVASGGYNEQFFGPGTRLTVL.